The present T cell receptor (beta chain) was sequenced within a study of T cells after yellow fever vaccination. TCRdb itself ran the 5' RACE reads through MiXCR, one entry per CDR3 protein. The table records over 45,000 distinct CDR3 sequences, approximately 7% of them present only once. This clonotype was detected many times. Germline CDR1 and CDR2: MNHEY and SMNVEV (reference sequence). The ends were cut back, 1 base at V and 10 bases at J, with 14 bases in the middle. There are 14 residues in the CDR3. Sequenced here: CD8+ T cells sorted from PBMCs, sampled on the day of the first yellow fever vaccination. The chain joins TRBV27 to TRBJ2-1; the D gene is possibly TRBD2 (6 bases). The TCR comes from a man aged 18 to 30 who received the YFV17D yellow fever vaccine. CDR3 sequence: CASSLLLPGVEQFF. The CDR3 nucleotides read TGTGCCAGCAGTTTATTACTCCCGGGGGTCGAGCAGTTCTTC.